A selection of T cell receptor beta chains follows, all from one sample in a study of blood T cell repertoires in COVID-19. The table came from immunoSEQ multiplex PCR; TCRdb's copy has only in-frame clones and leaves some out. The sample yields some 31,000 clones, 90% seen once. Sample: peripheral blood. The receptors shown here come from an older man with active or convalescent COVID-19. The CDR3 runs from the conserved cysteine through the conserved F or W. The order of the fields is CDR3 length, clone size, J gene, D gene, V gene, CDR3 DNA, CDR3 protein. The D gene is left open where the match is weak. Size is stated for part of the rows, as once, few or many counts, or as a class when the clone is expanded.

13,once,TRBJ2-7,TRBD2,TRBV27,TGTGCCAGCAGTCCGGGGGGTGCAAGTTGGCAGTACTTC,CASSPGGASWQYF
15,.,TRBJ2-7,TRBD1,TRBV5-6,TGTGCCAGCAGCAGGGGAACAGGGGCCACCTACGAGCAGTACTTC,CASSRGTGATYEQYF
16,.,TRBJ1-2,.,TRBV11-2,TGTGCCAGCAGCTTAGAAATCTGGGGAGCTAACTATGGCTACACCTTC,CASSLEIWGANYGYTF
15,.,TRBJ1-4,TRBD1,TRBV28,TGTGCCAGCAGTGGGACGGGACAGGGGGATGAAAAACTGTTTTTT,CASSGTGQGDEKLFF
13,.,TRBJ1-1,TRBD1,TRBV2,TGTGCCAGCAGTAGGACAGGGGGCACTGAAGCTTTCTTT,CASSRTGGTEAFF
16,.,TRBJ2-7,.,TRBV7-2,TGTGCCAGCAGCTTAGCGAGAGCTACTAGCTCCTACGAGCAGTACTTC,CASSLARATSSYEQYF
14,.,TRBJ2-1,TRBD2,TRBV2,TGTGCCAGCAGCGGGACTAGCGGGAGCGGTGAGCAGTTCTTC,CASSGTSGSGEQFF
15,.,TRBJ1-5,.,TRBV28,TGTGCCAGCAGGCGGGGGCAGGGTTATGGTCAGCCCCAGCATTTT,CASRRGQGYGQPQHF
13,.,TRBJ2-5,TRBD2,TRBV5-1,TGCGCCAGCAGCCAGACTAGCCCAGAGACCCAGTACTTC,CASSQTSPETQYF
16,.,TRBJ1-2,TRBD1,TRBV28,TGTGCCAGCAGCCCTGCGACAGGGGTTGCGGACTATGGCTACACCTTC,CASSPATGVADYGYTF
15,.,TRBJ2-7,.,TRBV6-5,TGTGCCAGCAGTTACTCGAGGACAGAACCCTACGAGCAGTACTTC,CASSYSRTEPYEQYF
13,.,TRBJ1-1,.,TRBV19,TGTGCCAGTTGTAGGGGCACGAACACTGAAGCTTTCTTT,CASCRGTNTEAFF
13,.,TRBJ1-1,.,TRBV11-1,TGTGCCAGCACCCCCCGTTTAGACACTGAAGCTTTCTTT,CASTPRLDTEAFF
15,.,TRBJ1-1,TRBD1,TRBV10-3,TGTGCCATCAGTGATCCGGGACAGGGGGACACTGAAGCTTTCTTT,CAISDPGQGDTEAFF
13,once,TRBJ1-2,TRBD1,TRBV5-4,TGTGCCAGCAGCTCGGACAGGGAATATGGCTACACCTTC,CASSSDREYGYTF
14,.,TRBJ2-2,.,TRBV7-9,TGTGCCAGCAGCTTAGAGACAAACACCGGGGAGCTGTTTTTT,CASSLETNTGELFF
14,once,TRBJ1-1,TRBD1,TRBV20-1,TGCAGTGCTAGTTTCCAGGGGGCCGTGGCTGAAGCTTTCTTT,CSASFQGAVAEAFF
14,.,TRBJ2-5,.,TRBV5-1,TGCGCCAGCAGCCAGCAAGGGGGACAAGAGACCCAGTACTTC,CASSQQGGQETQYF
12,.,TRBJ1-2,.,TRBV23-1,TGCGCCAGCAGTGTCAGACAGTATGGCTACACCTTC,CASSVRQYGYTF
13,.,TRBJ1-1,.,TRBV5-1,TGCGCCAGCAGCTTGAAAATGGACAGCCAGGCTTTCTTT,CASSLKMDSQAFF
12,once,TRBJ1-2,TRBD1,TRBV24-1,TGTGCCACCGCAGGGGGCGACTCTGGCTACACCTTC,CATAGGDSGYTF
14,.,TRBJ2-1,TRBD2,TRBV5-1,TGCGCCAGCGGTGAGGGACTAGCGATGGATGAGCAGTTCTTC,CASGEGLAMDEQFF
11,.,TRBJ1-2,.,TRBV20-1,TGCAGTCCCAGGGAGGACTATGGCTACACCTTC,CSPREDYGYTF
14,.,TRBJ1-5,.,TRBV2,TGTGCCAGCAGTCATCGGGACACAAATCAGCCCCAGCATTTT,CASSHRDTNQPQHF
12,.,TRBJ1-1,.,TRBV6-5,TGTGCCAGCACCGACAGGTTCACTGAAGCTTTCTTT,CASTDRFTEAFF
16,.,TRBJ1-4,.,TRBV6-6,TGTGCCAGCAGTCAAACCACCCAACCAGGATGGGAAAAACTGTTTTTT,CASSQTTQPGWEKLFF
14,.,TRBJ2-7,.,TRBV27,TGTGCCAGCAGTCCCGGTCAAGGGGCCGACGAGCAGTACTTC,CASSPGQGADEQYF
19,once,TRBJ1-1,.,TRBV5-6,TGTGCCAGCAGCTTGGCTTTTTGGTCCCACTCGGGGATGAACACTGAAGCTTTCTTT,CASSLAFWSHSGMNTEAFF
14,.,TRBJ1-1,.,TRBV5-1,TGCGCCAGCAGCATTCGAGCGGGGAACACTGAAGCTTTCTTT,CASSIRAGNTEAFF
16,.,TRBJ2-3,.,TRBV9,TGTGCCAGCAGCCAGACATGGACAAGGGGAGGAGATACGCAGTATTTT,CASSQTWTRGGDTQYF
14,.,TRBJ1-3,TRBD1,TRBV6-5,TGTGCCAGCTCACGACAGGGCTCTGGAAACACCATATATTTT,CASSRQGSGNTIYF
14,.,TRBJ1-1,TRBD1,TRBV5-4,TGTGCCAGCAGCCCCCAGACAGGGGGCGTAACGGCTTTCTTT,CASSPQTGGVTAFF
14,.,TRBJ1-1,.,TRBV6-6,TGTGCCAGCAGTTACCTGGGGGGGGACACTGAAGCTTTCTTT,CASSYLGGDTEAFF
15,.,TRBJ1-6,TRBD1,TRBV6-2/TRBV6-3,TGTGCCAGCAGTTACCCGGGACAGGGGAATTCACCCCTCCACTTT,CASSYPGQGNSPLHF
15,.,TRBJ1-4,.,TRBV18,TGTGCCAGCTCACCAGGAGGGAGCCGTAATGAAAAACTGTTTTTT,CASSPGGSRNEKLFF
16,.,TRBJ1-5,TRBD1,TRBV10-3,TGTGCCGCCGGGAGACCGGGACAGGGGGCGAATCAGCCCCAGCATTTT,CAAGRPGQGANQPQHF
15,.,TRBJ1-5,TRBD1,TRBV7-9,TGTGCCAGCAGCTTAATGGGACAGAGTAATCAGCCCCAGCATTTT,CASSLMGQSNQPQHF
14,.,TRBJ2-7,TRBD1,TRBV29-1,TGCAGCGTTGCTCGGACAGGGGGTTTTTACGAGCAGTACTTC,CSVARTGGFYEQYF
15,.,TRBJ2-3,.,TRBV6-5,TGTGCCAGCAAGGAGCGGGCCTCTAGCACAGATACGCAGTATTTT,CASKERASSTDTQYF
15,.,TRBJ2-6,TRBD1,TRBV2,TGTGCCAGCAGGACAGGGGGGCCAGGGGCCAACGTCCTGACTTTC,CASRTGGPGANVLTF
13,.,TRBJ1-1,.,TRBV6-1,TGTGCCAGCAGTGATCAGGCCAACACTGAAGCTTTCTTT,CASSDQANTEAFF
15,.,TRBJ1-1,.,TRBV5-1,TGCGCCAGCAGCGCCCAAGGACGGGAAGGCACTGAAGCTTTCTTT,CASSAQGREGTEAFF
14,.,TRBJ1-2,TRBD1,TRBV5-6,TGTGCCAGCAGCGCGGGACAGGGGAACTATGGCTACACCTTC,CASSAGQGNYGYTF
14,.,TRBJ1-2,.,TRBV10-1,TGCGCCAGCAGTGATAGCAGAGCTAACTATGGCTACACCTTC,CASSDSRANYGYTF
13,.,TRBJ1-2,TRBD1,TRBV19,TGTGCCAGTAGTATCGGACAGGGTTATGGCTACACCTTC,CASSIGQGYGYTF